Shown below are 14 T cell receptor beta chains from a single sample sequenced in a study of T-cell reconstitution after alpha-beta-depleted transplantation in children. Library preparation (for TCRbeta) was performed with unique molecular identifiers. One entry per CDR3 protein results from TCRdb running MiXCR on the PCR reads. The table lists some 600,000 distinct CDR3 sequences, under 15% of them singletons, with approximately 2.1% in the top ten. Sequencing was performed on PBMCs, mostly from graft donor cells, taken 360 days after TCRalphabeta/CD19-depleted stem cell transplant. These receptors were obtained from a male patient aged 10 to 17 who had a stem cell transplant for acute myeloid leukemia, so the T cells may come from the graft donor.

The chain carries TRBV28 and TRBJ1-4; D may be TRBD1 (5 bases). CDR1 and CDR2 from the germline V gene are MDHEN and SYDVKM. The CDR3 totals 14 residues. Trimming removed 5 bases at V and 6 bases at J, with 13 bases between. In DNA form, the CDR3 reads TGTGCCAGCAGTGCCGGGGGGTCGTATGAAAAACTGTTTTTT. Protein: CASSAGGSYEKLFF.

The chain is built from TRBV12-3 or TRBV12-4 and TRBJ2-1; TRBD2 is a possible D gene (7 bases). Deletions cut 7 bases from V and 7 bases from J, with 20 bases between. The CDR3 totals 15 residues. CDR3 amino acids: CASKRLKEGGNEQFF. CDR3 nucleotide sequence: TGTGCCAGCAAGAGACTAAAAGAGGGGGGGAATGAGCAGTTCTTC.

This sequence joins TRBV5-1 and TRBJ2-1; 9 bases line up with TRBD2. The CDR3 is 16 amino acids. After removal of 4 bases from V and 7 bases from J, the junction contained 12 bases not matched to a gene. The germline V gene has CDR1 SGHRS and CDR2 YFSETQ. This CDR3 is CASSPHWREGSNEQFF. CDR3 bases: TGCGCCAGCAGCCCCCACTGGCGGGAGGGCAGTAATGAGCAGTTCTTC. Based on the CDR3 plus reference TRBV5-1 and TRBJ2-1, the full variable domain is KAGVTQTPRYLIKTRGQQVTLSCSPISGHRSVSWYQQTPGQGLQFLFEYFSETQRNKGNFPGRFSGRQFSNSRSEMNVSTLELGDSALYLCASSPHWREGSNEQFFGPGTRLTVL.

This clonotype was counted a few times. The J gene is TRBJ2-5, the V gene TRBV21-1; the DNA was not used to check the table's D call, TRBD1. TRBV21-1 is marked as a pseudogene. CDR3 length equals 16 residues. In DNA, the CDR3 is TGTGCCAGCAGCAAAATCCCCCTGGACAGACAAGAGACCCAGTACTTC. Its translation: CASSKIPLDRQETQYF.

This clonotype was counted ten times or more. V usage is TRBV7-9 and J usage is TRBJ2-5; D remains ambiguous. Trimming shortened V by 1 base and J by 4 bases, and 10 bases separated the two germline ends. The CDR3 runs 14 residues. Germline CDR1 and CDR2: SEHNR and FQNEAQ (reference sequence). CDR3 sequence reads: CASSLVKARETQYF. DNA for the CDR3: TGTGCCAGCAGCTTAGTAAAGGCCCGAGAGACCCAGTACTTC. Based on the CDR3 plus reference TRBV7-9 and TRBJ2-5, the full variable domain is DTGVSQNPRHKITKRGQNVTFRCDPISEHNRLYWYRQTLGQGPEFLTYFQNEAQLEKSRLLSDRFSAERPKGSFSTLEIQRTEQGDSAMYLCASSLVKARETQYFGPGTRLLVL.

The chain has TRBV28 and TRBJ1-2; D call uncertain. Trimming cost V 3 bases and J 0 bases, with 8 bases left between them. Germline V gene data show CDR1 as MDHEN and CDR2 as SYDVKM. This CDR3 region has 14 residues. CDR3 loop: CASSFARANYGYTF. CDR3 nucleotides: TGTGCCAGCAGTTTTGCCCGAGCTAACTATGGCTACACCTTC.

This clonotype has a count of ten or more. This rearrangement joins TRBV29-1 to TRBJ2-1; D gene uncertain. CDR1 and CDR2 from the germline V gene are SQVTM and ANQGSEA. Trimming shortened V by 4 bases and J by 4 bases, and 8 bases separated the two germline ends. This CDR3 region has 12 residues. The CDR3 bases are TGCAGCGTTGGGCAGGATTACAATGAGCAGTTCTTC. Translation gives CSVGQDYNEQFF.

This clonotype was observed a few times. The V and J genes are TRBV4-2 and TRBJ2-2; possibly TRBD2 for D (5 bases). CDR1 and CDR2 from the germline V gene are LGHNA and YNFKEQ. This CDR3 contains 16 residues. The germline V and J ends were trimmed by 4 bases and 0 bases, with 12 bases remaining between them. Written as DNA, the CDR3 is TGTGCCAGCAGCCCTGGACTCCTACCGAACACCGGGGAGCTGTTTTTT. Its protein is CASSPGLLPNTGELFF.

In its sample, this clonotype was seen a few times. This sequence joins TRBV21-1 and TRBJ2-7; the table calls TRBD1, which could not be checked here. TRBV21-1 is termed a pseudogene. The CDR3 totals 16 residues. Written as DNA, the CDR3 is TGTGCCAGCAGCAAGGACAGGGGATCTATAAGGGGCGAGCAGTACTTC. Amino acid sequence: CASSKDRGSIRGEQYF.

The V call is TRBV12-3 or TRBV12-4, the J call TRBJ2-6, with D perhaps matching TRBD1 (5 bases). Between the trimmed V and J ends, which lost 4 bases and 2 bases, there was a span of 9 bases. This CDR3 is 15 amino acids long. The CDR3 protein is CASSSDSAGANVLTF. CDR3 sequence (DNA): TGTGCCAGCAGTTCCGACAGTGCTGGGGCCAACGTCCTGACTTTC.

This clonotype occurred many times. The V gene is TRBV7-3, the J gene TRBJ2-2, with 7 bases aligning to TRBD2. The ends lost 1 base at V and 3 bases at J; junction bases unmatched: 5. The CDR3 sequence is 16 residues long. Germline CDR1 SGHTA, CDR2 FQGTGA. DNA of the CDR3: TGTGCCAGCAGCTTAAAACCGGGACTATACACCGGGGAGCTGTTTTTT. This encodes CASSLKPGLYTGELFF.

This clonotype was seen more than once but under ten times. The V and J genes are TRBV20-1 and TRBJ2-5; no clear D gene. CDR3 length equals 14 residues. V lost 1 base, J lost 2 bases, and 11 bases lay in between. Germline V gene data show CDR1 as DFQATT and CDR2 as SNEGSKA (reference sequence). The CDR3 protein is CSARVSTAQETQYF. Here the CDR3 DNA reads TGCAGTGCTAGAGTGTCCACAGCACAAGAGACCCAGTACTTC.

This clonotype was seen repeatedly, ten times or more. The chain couples TRBV29-1 to TRBJ2-1, with 7 bases fitting TRBD1. The J segment lost 6 bases and the V segment lost 6 bases, leaving 14 bases of the junction unmatched. CDR3 size: 15 residues. CDR1 and CDR2 (germline): SQVTM, ANQGSEA. Here the CDR3 reads CSVLSDRHNFNEQFF. The CDR3 coding sequence is TGCAGCGTCCTTTCGGACAGGCATAATTTCAATGAGCAGTTCTTC.

This chain joins TRBV7-2 and TRBJ2-7; 8 nucleotides align to TRBD1. CDR1 is SGHTA, CDR2 FQGNSA, per germline. CDR3 length: 13 amino acids. With 3 bases clipped from V and 7 bases from J, the junction kept 5 bases outside the gene matches. Here the CDR3 DNA reads TGTGCCAGCAGCTTCGACAGGGGATGGGAGCAGTACTTC. Its protein product is CASSFDRGWEQYF.